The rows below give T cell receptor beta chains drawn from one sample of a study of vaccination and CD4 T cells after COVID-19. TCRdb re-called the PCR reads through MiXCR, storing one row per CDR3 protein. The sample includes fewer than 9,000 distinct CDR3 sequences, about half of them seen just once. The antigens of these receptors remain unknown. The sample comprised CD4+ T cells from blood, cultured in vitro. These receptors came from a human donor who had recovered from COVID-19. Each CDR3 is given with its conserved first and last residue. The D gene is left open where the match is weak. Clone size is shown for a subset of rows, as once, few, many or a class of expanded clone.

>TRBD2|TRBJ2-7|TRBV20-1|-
CSARSGGSTDERYF
TGCAGTGCTAGAAGTGGCGGGAGTACCGACGAGCGGTACTTC
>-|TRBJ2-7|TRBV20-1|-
CSARDYGGQKVYEQYF
TGCAGTGCTAGAGATTACGGGGGACAGAAAGTCTACGAGCAGTACTTC
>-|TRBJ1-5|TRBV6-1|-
CASSDHRQDNQPQHF
TGTGCCAGCAGTGACCACAGACAGGACAATCAGCCCCAGCATTTT
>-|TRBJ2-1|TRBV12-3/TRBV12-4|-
CASSLDATYYNEQFF
TGTGCCAGCAGTCTAGACGCGACGTATTACAATGAGCAGTTCTTC
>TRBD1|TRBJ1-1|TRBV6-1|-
CASRLKGQTTEAFF
TGTGCCAGCAGACTCAAGGGACAGACCACTGAAGCTTTCTTT
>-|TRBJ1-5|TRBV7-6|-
CASSLGVLGNQPQHF
TGTGCCAGCAGCTTAGGGGTCCTGGGCAATCAGCCCCAGCATTTT
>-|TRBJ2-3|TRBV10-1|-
CASTRQLIDTQYF
TGCGCCAGCACCCGACAACTTATAGATACGCAGTATTTT
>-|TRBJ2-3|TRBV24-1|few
CATSDLESTDTQYF
TGTGCCACCAGTGATTTGGAGAGCACAGATACGCAGTATTTT
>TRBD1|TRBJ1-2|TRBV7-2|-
CASSPATGGSRIYGYTF
TGTGCCAGCAGCCCAGCGACAGGGGGCAGTAGAATTTATGGCTACACCTTC
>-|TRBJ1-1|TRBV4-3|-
CASSQDLGGFLNTEAFF
TGCGCCAGCAGCCAAGATCTCGGTGGATTTTTAAACACTGAAGCTTTCTTT
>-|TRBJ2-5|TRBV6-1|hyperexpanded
CASSALTTGETQYF
TGTGCCAGCAGTGCGCTCACTACGGGAGAGACCCAGTACTTC
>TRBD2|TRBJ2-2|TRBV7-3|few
CASSAVAGVNTGELFF
TGTGCCAGCAGCGCCGTAGCGGGGGTTAACACCGGGGAGCTGTTTTTT
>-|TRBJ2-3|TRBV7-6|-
CASSLVFRDTQYF
TGCGCCAGCAGCTTAGTATTTAGAGATACGCAGTATTTT
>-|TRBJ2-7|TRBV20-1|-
CSAKTASRPYEQYF
TGCAGTGCCAAAACAGCTTCAAGACCCTACGAGCAGTACTTC
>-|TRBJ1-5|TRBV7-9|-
CASSSGDQPQHF
TGTGCCAGCAGCTCAGGGGATCAGCCCCAGCATTTT
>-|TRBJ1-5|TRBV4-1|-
CASSLATPGQPQHF
TGCGCCAGCAGCTTAGCCACCCCAGGGCAGCCCCAGCATTTT
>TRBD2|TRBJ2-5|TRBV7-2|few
CASSPRLAETQYF
TGTGCCAGCAGCCCGCGACTAGCGGAGACCCAGTACTTC
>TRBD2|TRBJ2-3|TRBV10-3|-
CATGGRDSNPTDTQYF
TGTGCCACGGGAGGGAGGGACTCTAACCCCACAGATACGCAGTATTTT
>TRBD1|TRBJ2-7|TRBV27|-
CASKRTGHDEQYF
TGTGCCAGCAAAAGGACAGGTCACGACGAGCAGTACTTC
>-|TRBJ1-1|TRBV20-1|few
CSATIFDEAFF
TGCAGTGCCACCATATTCGATGAAGCTTTCTTT
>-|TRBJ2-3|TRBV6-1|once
CASSETLGDTQYF
TGTGCCAGCAGTGAAACTTTAGGAGATACGCAGTATTTT
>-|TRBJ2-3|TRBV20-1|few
CSARPGTFQDTQYF
TGCAGTGCTAGACCCGGGACTTTCCAAGATACGCAGTATTTT
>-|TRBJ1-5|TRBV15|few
CATSREYEDQPQHF
TGTGCCACCAGCAGAGAATATGAGGATCAGCCCCAGCATTTT
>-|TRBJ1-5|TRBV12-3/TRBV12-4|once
CASSLGQVGYQPQHF
TGTGCCAGCAGTTTAGGACAGGTAGGGTATCAGCCCCAGCATTTT
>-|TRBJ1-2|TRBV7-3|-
CASSLTGLDGYTF
TGTGCCAGCAGCTTAACGGGTCTGGATGGCTACACCTTC
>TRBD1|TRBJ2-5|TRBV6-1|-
CASREVGGLTQETQYF
TGTGCCAGCAGGGAGGTAGGGGGCCTAACCCAAGAGACCCAGTACTTC
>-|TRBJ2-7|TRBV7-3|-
CASSLSLDNEQYF
TGTGCCAGCAGCTTAAGTCTCGACAACGAGCAGTACTTC
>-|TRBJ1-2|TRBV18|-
CASSPPSAKNYGYTF
TGTGCCAGCTCACCACCCTCGGCGAAGAACTATGGCTACACCTTC
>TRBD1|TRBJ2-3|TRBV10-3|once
CAISDGMSGGRLTDTQYF
TGTGCCATCAGTGATGGCATGTCAGGGGGTCGCCTCACAGATACGCAGTATTTT
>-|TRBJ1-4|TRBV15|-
CATSRDAVGEKLFF
TGTGCCACCAGCAGAGATGCTGTGGGAGAAAAACTGTTTTTT
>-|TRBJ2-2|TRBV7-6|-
CASSLSATGTGELFF
TGTGCCAGCAGCTTATCGGCGACGGGCACCGGGGAGCTGTTTTTT
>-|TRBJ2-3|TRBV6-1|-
CASRGLDGDTQYF
TGTGCCAGCAGGGGGCTAGATGGGGATACGCAGTATTTT
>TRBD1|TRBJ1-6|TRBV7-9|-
CASARDSLSPLHF
TGTGCCAGCGCCAGGGACAGCCTCTCACCCCTCCACTTT
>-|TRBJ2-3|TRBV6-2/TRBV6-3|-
CASSYSGGSPTDTQYF
TGTGCCAGCAGTTACAGTGGGGGCTCTCCGACAGATACGCAGTATTTT
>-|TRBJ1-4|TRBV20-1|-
CSVGRARGEKLFF
TGCAGTGTGGGGAGGGCTCGAGGTGAAAAACTGTTTTTT
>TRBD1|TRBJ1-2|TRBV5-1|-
CASSLPQGAGGYTF
TGCGCCAGCAGCTTGCCACAGGGGGCAGGTGGCTACACCTTC
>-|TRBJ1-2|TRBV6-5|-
CASSLLGKLSWGYTF
TGTGCCAGCAGTCTACTCGGGAAACTCTCTTGGGGCTACACCTTC
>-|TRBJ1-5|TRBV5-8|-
CASSQAMTGNQPQHF
TGTGCCAGCAGCCAAGCTATGACAGGCAATCAGCCCCAGCATTTT
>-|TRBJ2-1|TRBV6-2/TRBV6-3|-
CASSYTRGGAYNEQFF
TGTGCCAGCAGTTACACACGCGGGGGCGCCTACAATGAGCAGTTCTTC